A selection of T cell receptor beta chains follows, all from one sample in a study of cytotoxic CD8 clonotypes in ibrutinib-treated CLL. Clones were sequenced by immunoSEQ multiplex PCR, and TCRdb holds only the in-frame ones, with some missing. The sample consists of 150,000 to 200,000 clones, approximately 90% of them appearing once. Sequenced here: PBMCs, sampled at disease progression, from a patient treated with ibrutinib. All receptors derive from a human donor with chronic lymphocytic leukemia. Both conserved end residues are part of each CDR3. A D gene is named only where the DNA matches it firmly. Expanded clones are given a class, and other clones once, few, many or no size at all.

J gene | clone size | V gene | D gene | CDR3 DNA | CDR3 protein
TRBJ2-4 | NA | TRBV19 | NA | TGTGCCAGTAGTATCGCCCTGGGGGGCTTAGCCAAAAACATTCAGTACTTC | CASSIALGGLAKNIQYF
TRBJ2-3 | NA | TRBV27 | NA | TGTGCCAGCAGTTTATTTACAGGGAGGGGCACAGATACGCAGTATTTT | CASSLFTGRGTDTQYF
TRBJ2-3 | NA | TRBV7-7 | TRBD2 | TGTGCTAGCAGCCCCGGCGGGGGACCATTTGATACGCAGTATTTT | CASSPGGGPFDTQYF
TRBJ1-1 | NA | TRBV10-3 | NA | TGTGCCAGCTCTGAACGTAGTGACACTGAAGCTTTCTTT | CASSERSDTEAFF
TRBJ1-3 | NA | TRBV7-8 | NA | TGTGCCAGCAGCTTAGCGTTGAATGTCGGAGGGGGAGGTGGAAACACCATATATTTT | CASSLALNVGGGGGNTIYF
TRBJ2-7 | NA | TRBV2 | TRBD1 | TGTGCCAGCATTAGACAGGGAGTTTCCTACGAGCAGTACTTC | CASIRQGVSYEQYF
TRBJ1-1 | NA | TRBV28 | NA | TGTGCCAGCAGTTCGGACGGCATGAACACTGAAGCTTTCTTT | CASSSDGMNTEAFF
TRBJ2-1 | NA | TRBV9 | NA | TGTGCCAGCAGTTGGGCGGTCAGCTCCTACAATGAGCAGTTCTTC | CASSWAVSSYNEQFF
TRBJ2-2 | NA | TRBV29-1 | TRBD2 | TGCAGCGTTGAACTTGGTTGGACTAGCGGGAACACCGGGGAGCTGTTTTTT | CSVELGWTSGNTGELFF
TRBJ2-5 | NA | TRBV6-1 | TRBD2 | TGTGCCAGCAGTGCGGGACTAGCGTACCAAGAGACCCAGTACTTC | CASSAGLAYQETQYF
TRBJ2-1 | NA | TRBV2 | TRBD2 | TGTGCCAGCAGGGCTAGACTAGCGGGAGGGTATAATGAGCAGTTCTTC | CASRARLAGGYNEQFF
TRBJ1-5 | NA | TRBV27 | NA | TGTGCCAGCAGTTATGGCAGATTGCAGCCCCAGCATTTT | CASSYGRLQPQHF
TRBJ2-1 | NA | TRBV10-3 | TRBD1 | TGTGCCATCAGTGAGTTGCAGGGGGTTTACAATGAGCAGTTCTTC | CAISELQGVYNEQFF
TRBJ2-1 | few | TRBV11-1 | NA | TGTGCCAGCAGCCCGACGGCTAGTTCGGGTAGGGATGAGCAGTTCTTC | CASSPTASSGRDEQFF
TRBJ2-7 | NA | TRBV5-4 | NA | TGTGCCAGCAGCTTAGGTCGGGCTCCGGCCTACGAGCAGTACTTC | CASSLGRAPAYEQYF
TRBJ1-2 | NA | TRBV28 | NA | TGTGCCAGCAGTCCCCAACCCCCCTATGGCTACACCTTC | CASSPQPPYGYTF
TRBJ2-7 | NA | TRBV5-4 | TRBD1 | TGTGCCAGCAGCCCCAACAGGGGTAATGAGTACGAGCAGTACTTC | CASSPNRGNEYEQYF
TRBJ2-2 | NA | TRBV5-1 | TRBD2 | TGCGCCAGCAGCACAAGGACTAGCGGGAGGGGGTACACCGGGGAGCTGTTTTTT | CASSTRTSGRGYTGELFF
TRBJ1-5 | NA | TRBV6-1 | NA | TGTGCCAGCAGTGTTCTGGGCAGGGAGGATCAGCCCCAGCATTTT | CASSVLGREDQPQHF
TRBJ1-5 | NA | TRBV6-5 | NA | TGTGCCAGCAGTTACGGGACCGGGGGTCAGCCCCAGCATTTT | CASSYGTGGQPQHF
TRBJ2-7 | once | TRBV19 | NA | TGTGCCAGTAGGTCACCCGGGACCAGAGGCTCCTACGAGCAGTACTTC | CASRSPGTRGSYEQYF
TRBJ2-5 | NA | TRBV7-8 | TRBD2 | TGTGCCAGCAGCTTAGAAGAGCGGGGTCCAAAGACCCAGTACTTC | CASSLEERGPKTQYF
TRBJ2-5 | NA | TRBV5-4 | NA | TGTGCCAGCAGCTTGGCCGCGACAGAAGCAGAGACCCAGTACTTC | CASSLAATEAETQYF
TRBJ1-2 | NA | TRBV9 | NA | TGTGCCAGCAGCGTAGATGAGGGGGACTATGGCTACACCTTC | CASSVDEGDYGYTF
TRBJ2-5 | once | TRBV6-1 | NA | TGTGCCAGCAAGAGAGAGACCCAGTACTTC | CASKRETQYF
TRBJ1-1 | NA | TRBV5-1 | TRBD1 | TGCGCCACTGACCGGGACAGATTATGGAACACTGAAGCTTTCTTT | CATDRDRLWNTEAFF
TRBJ2-2 | NA | TRBV27 | NA | TGTGCCAGCAGTTCACAGGGCAGGGAGCTGTTTTTT | CASSSQGRELFF
TRBJ2-7 | once | TRBV7-9 | NA | TGTGCCAGCAGCTCTTCGGGCTACGAGCAGTACTTC | CASSSSGYEQYF
TRBJ2-7 | NA | TRBV14 | TRBD1 | TGTGCCAGCAGCTGGGGACAGGGAACCTACGAGCAGTACTTC | CASSWGQGTYEQYF
TRBJ2-7 | NA | TRBV20-1 | NA | TGCAGTGCTATGATCTCCTACGAGCAGTACTTC | CSAMISYEQYF
TRBJ2-7 | NA | TRBV27 | TRBD1 | TGTGCCAGCAGACCGGACAGGGGGCCCTACGAGCAGTACTTC | CASRPDRGPYEQYF
TRBJ2-1 | NA | TRBV29-1 | TRBD1 | TGCAGCGTTGACAAGGACAGGGGGTATGAGCAGTTCTTC | CSVDKDRGYEQFF
TRBJ2-7 | NA | TRBV7-9 | TRBD1 | TGTGCCAGCAACGAGGGGGATGACAGGGGGCTCTTATCGGACGAGCAGTACTTC | CASNEGDDRGLLSDEQYF
TRBJ1-2 | NA | TRBV16 | NA | TGTGCCAGCAGCCAATCGGGCTTGGGCTACACCTTC | CASSQSGLGYTF
TRBJ1-2 | NA | TRBV6-1 | TRBD1 | TGTGCCAGCAGTGAATTCGGACAGGGGAAAAACACCTTC | CASSEFGQGKNTF
TRBJ2-4 | NA | TRBV7-9 | TRBD1 | TGTGCCAGCAGCTTAGCATCCTACAGGGGGGCGGAAAACATTCAGTACTTC | CASSLASYRGAENIQYF
TRBJ2-7 | NA | TRBV5-6 | NA | TGTGCCAGCAGCTTGGCCGGGACGGATTTCTACGAGCAGTACTTC | CASSLAGTDFYEQYF
TRBJ1-5 | NA | TRBV19 | NA | TGTGCCAGTAGTCTTTGGGGCAATAGCAATCAGCCCCAGCATTTT | CASSLWGNSNQPQHF
TRBJ2-3 | once | TRBV15 | TRBD1 | TGTGCCACCAGCACCTGGACAGGGTCGACAGATACGCAGTATTTT | CATSTWTGSTDTQYF
TRBJ2-5 | NA | TRBV5-1 | TRBD1 | TGCGCCAGCAACGTCGGGACAGAAGAGACCCAGTACTTC | CASNVGTEETQYF